A selection of T cell receptor beta chains follows, all from one sample in a study of blood T cell repertoires in COVID-19. Profiled with immunoSEQ multiplex PCR; TCRdb holds only in-frame clones, not every one. Here the sample spans over 150,000 clones, roughly 81% being singletons. Material for sequencing was peripheral blood. Source of these receptors: a woman in her sixties with COVID-19, enrolled during active disease. Each CDR3 is given with its conserved first and last residue. A D gene is named only where the DNA matches it firmly. Clone size, where shown, is once, few, many, or a class for clones that have expanded.

d_gene,j_gene,v_gene,abundance,CDR3aa,CDR3nt
-,TRBJ2-4,TRBV11-3,few,CASSLGGSKNIQYF,TGTGCCAGCAGCTTAGGGGGCTCCAAAAACATTCAGTACTTC
TRBD1,TRBJ1-4,TRBV28,few,CASRPGQGGEKLFF,TGTGCCAGCAGACCGGGACAGGGCGGTGAAAAACTGTTTTTT
TRBD1,TRBJ2-7,TRBV5-1,-,CASSVAGTVTYEQYF,TGCGCCAGCAGCGTGGCCGGGACAGTTACCTACGAGCAGTACTTC
TRBD2,TRBJ2-3,TRBV3-1/TRBV3-2,-,CASSQEAGPSTDTQYF,TGTGCCAGCAGCCAAGAAGCGGGACCCAGCACAGATACGCAGTATTTT
-,TRBJ1-5,TRBV2,-,CASSDRSNQPQHF,TGTGCCAGCAGTGACAGGAGCAATCAGCCCCAGCATTTT
-,TRBJ1-2,TRBV30,-,CAWSVSGHGGYTF,TGTGCCTGGAGTGTTTCAGGGCATGGTGGCTACACCTTC
-,TRBJ1-2,TRBV6-4,-,CASSDVAGSHYGYTF,TGTGCCAGCAGTGACGTAGCCGGGTCACACTATGGCTACACCTTC
-,TRBJ1-1,TRBV5-1,-,CASSLSTAMNTEAFF,TGCGCCAGCAGCTTGAGTACAGCTATGAACACTGAAGCTTTCTTT
-,TRBJ1-1,TRBV9,once,CASSVEGRMNTEAFF,TGTGCCAGCAGCGTAGAAGGGAGGATGAACACTGAAGCTTTCTTT
-,TRBJ1-2,TRBV15,once,CATSRARGADGYTF,TGTGCCACCAGCAGAGCCCGGGGGGCAGATGGCTACACCTTC
-,TRBJ1-2,TRBV5-1,-,CASRTGNYGYTF,TGCGCCAGCAGAACAGGGAACTATGGCTACACCTTC
-,TRBJ1-1,TRBV7-6,-,CASSPRTVNTEAFF,TGTGCCAGCAGCCCGCGGACAGTGAACACTGAAGCTTTCTTT
-,TRBJ1-4,TRBV2,-,CASSGRQDEKLFF,TGTGCCAGCAGTGGAAGACAGGATGAAAAACTGTTTTTT